The clone carrying this T cell receptor (beta chain) appeared once. The entry originates in a study of blood T cell repertoires in COVID-19. Here immunoSEQ multiplex PCR was the method, and the copy in TCRdb shows in-frame clones only, minus some. The sample shows 100,000 to 150,000 clones, less than 90% of them seen only once. The TCR originated in a man older than 75 with active or convalescent COVID-19. The sequenced material came from peripheral blood.

The CDR3 DNA follows: TGTGCCAGCAATGTAGGGGGCAGGAACACCGGGGAGCTGTTTTTT. Residues: CASNVGGRNTGELFF. The chain is built from TRBV2 and TRBJ2-2, with 7 positions matching TRBD1. V gave up 7 bases and J gave up 1 base; unmatched junction bases: 6. Germline values: CDR1 SNHLY, CDR2 FYNNEI. The CDR3 is made up of 15 amino acids.